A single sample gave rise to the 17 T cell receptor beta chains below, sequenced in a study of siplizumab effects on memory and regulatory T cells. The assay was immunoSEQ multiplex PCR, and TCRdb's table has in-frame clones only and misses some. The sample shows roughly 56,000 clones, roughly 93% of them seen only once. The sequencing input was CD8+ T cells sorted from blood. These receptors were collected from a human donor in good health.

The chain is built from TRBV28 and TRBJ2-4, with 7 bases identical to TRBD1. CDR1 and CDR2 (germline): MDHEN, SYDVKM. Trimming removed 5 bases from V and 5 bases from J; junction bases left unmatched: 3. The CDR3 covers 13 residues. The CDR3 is CASSMGTENIQYF. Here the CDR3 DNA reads TGTGCCAGCAGTATGGGGACAGAAAACATTCAGTACTTC. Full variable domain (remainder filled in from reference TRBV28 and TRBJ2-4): DVKVTQSSRYLVKRTGEKVFLECVQDMDHENMFWYRQDPGLGLRLIYFSYDVKMKEKGDIPEGYSVSREKKERFSLILESASTNQTSMYLCASSMGTENIQYFGAGTRLSVL.

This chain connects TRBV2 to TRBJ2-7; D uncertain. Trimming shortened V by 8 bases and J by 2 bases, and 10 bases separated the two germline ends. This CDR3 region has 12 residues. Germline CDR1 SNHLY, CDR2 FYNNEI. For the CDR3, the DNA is TGTGCCAGCCAAAAAGGGACCTACGAGCAGTACTTC. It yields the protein CASQKGTYEQYF.

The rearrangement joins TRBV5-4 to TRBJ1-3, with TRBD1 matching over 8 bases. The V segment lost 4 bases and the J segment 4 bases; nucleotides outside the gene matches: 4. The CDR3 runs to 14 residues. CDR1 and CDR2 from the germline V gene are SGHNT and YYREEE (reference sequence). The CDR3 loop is CASSPDRGGNTIYF. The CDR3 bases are TGTGCCAGCAGCCCCGACAGGGGAGGAAACACCATATATTTT.

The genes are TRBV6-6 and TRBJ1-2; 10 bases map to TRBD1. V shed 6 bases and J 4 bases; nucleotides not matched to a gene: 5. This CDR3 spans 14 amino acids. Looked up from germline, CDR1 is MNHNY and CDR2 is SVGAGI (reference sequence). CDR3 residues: CASSWTGGCYGYTF. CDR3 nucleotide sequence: TGTGCCAGCAGCTGGACAGGGGGATGCTATGGCTACACCTTC.

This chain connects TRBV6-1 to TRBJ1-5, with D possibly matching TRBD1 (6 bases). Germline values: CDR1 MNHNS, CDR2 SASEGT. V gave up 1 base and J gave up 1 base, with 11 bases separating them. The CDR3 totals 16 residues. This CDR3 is CASSEGSGESNQPQHF. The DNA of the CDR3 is TGTGCCAGCAGTGAAGGGTCAGGGGAGAGCAATCAGCCCCAGCATTTT.

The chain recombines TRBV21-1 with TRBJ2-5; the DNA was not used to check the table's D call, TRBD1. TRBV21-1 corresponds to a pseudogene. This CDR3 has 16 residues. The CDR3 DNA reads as TGTGCCAGCAGCAAAGTCAGGAGGGACAGGGGAGAGACCCAGTACTTC. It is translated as CASSKVRRDRGETQYF.

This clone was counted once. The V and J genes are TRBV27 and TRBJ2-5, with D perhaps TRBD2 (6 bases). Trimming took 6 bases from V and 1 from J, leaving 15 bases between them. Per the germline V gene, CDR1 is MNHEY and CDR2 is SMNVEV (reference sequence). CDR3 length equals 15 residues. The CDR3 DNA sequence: TGTGCCAGCAGCCCATCAACTAGCCTCCAAGAGACCCAGTACTTC. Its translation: CASSPSTSLQETQYF.

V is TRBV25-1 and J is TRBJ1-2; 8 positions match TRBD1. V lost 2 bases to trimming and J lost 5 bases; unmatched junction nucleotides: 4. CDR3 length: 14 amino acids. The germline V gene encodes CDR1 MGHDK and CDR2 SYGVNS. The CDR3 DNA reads TGTGCCAGCAGTGAACGGACAGGGAGGTATGGCTACACCTTC. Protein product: CASSERTGRYGYTF.

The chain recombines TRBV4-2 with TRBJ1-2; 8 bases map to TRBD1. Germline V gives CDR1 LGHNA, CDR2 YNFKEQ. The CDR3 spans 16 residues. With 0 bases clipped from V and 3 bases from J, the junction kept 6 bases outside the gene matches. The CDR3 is CASSQEMTGDHYGYTF. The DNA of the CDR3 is TGTGCCAGCAGCCAAGAGATGACAGGGGATCACTATGGCTACACCTTC.

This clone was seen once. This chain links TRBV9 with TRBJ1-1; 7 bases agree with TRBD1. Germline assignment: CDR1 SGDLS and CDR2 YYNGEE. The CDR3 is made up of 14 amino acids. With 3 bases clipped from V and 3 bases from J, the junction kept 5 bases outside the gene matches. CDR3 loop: CASSATGWDTEAFF. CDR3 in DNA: TGTGCCAGCAGCGCGACAGGGTGGGACACTGAAGCTTTCTTT.

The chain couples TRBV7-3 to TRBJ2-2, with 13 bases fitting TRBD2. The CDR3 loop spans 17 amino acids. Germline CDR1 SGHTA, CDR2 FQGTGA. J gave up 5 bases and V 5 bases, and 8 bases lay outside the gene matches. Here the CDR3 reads CASSPGLAGVGTGELFF. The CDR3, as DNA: TGTGCCAGCAGCCCCGGACTAGCGGGAGTAGGTACCGGGGAGCTGTTTTTT.

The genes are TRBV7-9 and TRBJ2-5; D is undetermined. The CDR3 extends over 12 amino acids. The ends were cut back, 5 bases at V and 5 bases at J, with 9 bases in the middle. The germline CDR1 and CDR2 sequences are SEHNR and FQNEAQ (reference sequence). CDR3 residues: CASSPHMETQYF. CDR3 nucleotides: TGTGCCAGCAGCCCCCATATGGAGACCCAGTACTTC.

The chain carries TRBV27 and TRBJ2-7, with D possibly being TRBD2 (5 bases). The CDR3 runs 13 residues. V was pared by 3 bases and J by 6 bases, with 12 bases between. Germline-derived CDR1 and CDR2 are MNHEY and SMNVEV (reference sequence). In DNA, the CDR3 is TGTGCCAGCAGTTTTCGAGGAGGATTCGAGCAGTACTTC. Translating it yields CASSFRGGFEQYF.

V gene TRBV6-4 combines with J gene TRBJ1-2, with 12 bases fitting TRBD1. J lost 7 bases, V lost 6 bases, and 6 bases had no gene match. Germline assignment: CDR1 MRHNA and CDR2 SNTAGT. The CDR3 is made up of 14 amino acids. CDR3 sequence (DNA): TGTGCCAGCAGCCCGGGACAGGGGGCGGTTGGCTACACCTTC. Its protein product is CASSPGQGAVGYTF.

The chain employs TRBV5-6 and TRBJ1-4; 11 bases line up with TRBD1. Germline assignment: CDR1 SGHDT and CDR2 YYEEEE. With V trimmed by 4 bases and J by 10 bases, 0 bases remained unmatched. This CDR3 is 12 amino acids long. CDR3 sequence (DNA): TGTGCCAGCAGCGGGACAGGGGGAAAACTGTTTTTT. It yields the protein CASSGTGGKLFF.

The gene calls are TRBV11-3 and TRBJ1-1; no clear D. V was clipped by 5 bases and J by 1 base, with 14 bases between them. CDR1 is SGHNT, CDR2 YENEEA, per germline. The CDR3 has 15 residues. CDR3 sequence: CASSRLEPANTEAFF. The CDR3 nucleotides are TGTGCCAGCAGCAGGCTTGAGCCGGCGAACACTGAAGCTTTCTTT.

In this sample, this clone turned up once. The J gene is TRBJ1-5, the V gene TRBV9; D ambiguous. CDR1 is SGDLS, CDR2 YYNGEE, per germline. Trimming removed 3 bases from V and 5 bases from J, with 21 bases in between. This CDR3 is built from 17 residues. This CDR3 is CASSESSGDGHYQPQHF. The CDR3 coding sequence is TGTGCCAGCAGCGAAAGTAGTGGGGATGGTCATTATCAGCCCCAGCATTTT.